One and the same sample provided the 26 T cell receptor beta chains below, sequenced in a study of cytomegalovirus exposure and HLA in healthy donors. It was with 60 Vbeta and 13 Jbeta primers that the PCR ran. Using immunoSEQ multiplex PCR, the repertoire was profiled, and TCRdb retains in-frame clones only, with some absent. The sample gives roughly 200,000 clones, 80% to 90% of which show up once; 2.5% to 3% is in the top ten. Sequencing was performed on PBMCs. These receptor sequences come from a man aged 25 to 45 in good health and CMV-seronegative.

V usage is TRBV7-8 and J usage is TRBJ1-5; D ambiguous. CDR1 is SGHVS and CDR2 is FQNEAQ in the germline V gene. Trimming left V 5 bases short and J 3 bases short, with 11 bases between. The CDR3 has 14 residues. Here the CDR3 reads CASSLGGFNQPQHF. CDR3 coding DNA: TGTGCCAGCAGCCTCGGCGGGTTCAATCAGCCCCAGCATTTT.

J is TRBJ1-6 and V is TRBV7-3; D is ambiguous. V lost 5 bases to trimming and J lost 10 bases, with 15 bases between them. The CDR3 is 14 residues long. The V gene's germline CDR1 is SGHTA and CDR2 FQGTGA. The CDR3 coding sequence is TGTGCCAGCAGCCCGGACGGAGGAGGCTCACCCCTCCACTTT. Amino acid sequence: CASSPDGGGSPLHF.

This chain joins TRBV9 and TRBJ1-2; possible D gene TRBD1, 6 bases. This CDR3 spans 13 amino acids. Germline V gene lookup returns CDR1 SGDLS and CDR2 YYNGEE. V was trimmed by 3 bases and J by 4 bases, leaving 10 bases between them. CDR3 nucleotides: TGTGCCAGCAGCGGGGGACAACTCTATGGCTACACCTTC. The encoded protein is CASSGGQLYGYTF.

This rearrangement joins TRBV4-3 to TRBJ2-1, with D perhaps TRBD2 (8 bases). Trimming took 1 base from V and 7 from J, leaving 17 bases between them. The CDR3 covers 16 residues. Germline V lookup: CDR1 LGHNA, CDR2 YSLEER. CDR3 protein: CASSQGGLGGGNEQFF. The DNA for the CDR3 is TGCGCCAGCAGCCAAGGGGGACTAGGGGGCGGGAATGAGCAGTTCTTC.

The chain links TRBV5-1 to TRBJ1-4, with 7 bases fitting TRBD1. The CDR3 contains 15 residues. J was trimmed by 2 bases and V by 0 bases; bases with no gene match: 1. Germline CDR1 and CDR2: SGHRS and YFSETQ. CDR3 nucleotides: TGCGCCAGCAGCTTGGAGACAGGGACTAATGAAAAACTGTTTTTT. This translates into CASSLETGTNEKLFF.

The sample holds a few counts of this clone. V usage is TRBV6-6 and J usage is TRBJ2-7, with D possibly TRBD1 on 6 matching bases. Per the germline V gene, CDR1 is MNHNY and CDR2 is SVGAGI (reference sequence). V was clipped by 6 bases and J by 4 bases, with 13 bases between them. The CDR3 sequence is 13 residues long. The CDR3 spells CASSTGTKYEQYF. In DNA, the CDR3 is TGTGCCAGCAGCACCGGGACAAAATACGAGCAGTACTTC.

V usage is TRBV19 and J usage is TRBJ2-7; 9 positions match TRBD1. Germline V gene data show CDR1 as LNHDA and CDR2 as SQIVND (reference sequence). The CDR3 spans 14 residues. The trim removed 8 bases at V and 5 bases at J, leaving 10 bases unmatched. The CDR3 DNA is TGTGCCAGTTCGCCGGGACAGGGATACGACGAGCAGTACTTC. It translates to CASSPGQGYDEQYF.

The chain has TRBV7-6 and TRBJ2-3, with 10 bases identical to TRBD2. V lost 7 bases, J lost 6 bases, and 13 bases stayed unmatched. Per germline, CDR1 SGHVS and CDR2 FNYEAQ. CDR3 length equals 16 residues. CDR3 sequence: CASTQTLAGVKDTQYF. DNA of the CDR3: TGTGCCAGCACCCAGACCCTAGCGGGGGTTAAGGATACGCAGTATTTT.

This clone was seen a single time. The genes are TRBV5-1 and TRBJ2-4; D is perhaps TRBD1 (6 bases). This CDR3 contains 15 residues. Trimming took off 4 bases at V and 5 bases at J, with 16 bases between the two ends. Germline assignment: CDR1 SGHRS and CDR2 YFSETQ. The CDR3 DNA reads as TGCGCCAGCAGCCTCTCCCCTGGGGGCGAAAACATTCAGTACTTC. Translation gives CASSLSPGGENIQYF.

There are a few counts of this clone. This chain uses TRBV19 with TRBJ2-3; 9 nucleotides line up with TRBD1. J lost 1 base, V lost 5 bases, and 7 bases had no gene match. The V gene's germline CDR1 is LNHDA and CDR2 SQIVND (reference sequence). The CDR3 extends over 16 amino acids. CDR3 in DNA: TGTGCCAGTAGTGCCGGGACAGGGTTTGGCACAGATACGCAGTATTTT. Protein product: CASSAGTGFGTDTQYF.

V and J are TRBV2 and TRBJ2-4; TRBD1 is a possible D gene (5 bases). The CDR3 extends over 15 amino acids. Between the trimmed V and J ends, which lost 2 bases and 10 bases, there was a span of 18 bases. Germline V gene data show CDR1 as SNHLY and CDR2 as FYNNEI. The CDR3 coding sequence is TGTGCCAGCAGTGAATGGCGTGGTCAGGGCCAAATTCAGTACTTC. As protein: CASSEWRGQGQIQYF.

This sequence joins TRBV19 and TRBJ2-2, with D perhaps TRBD2 (7 bases). This CDR3 spans 16 amino acids. Trimming took off 5 bases at V and 7 bases at J, with 20 bases between the two ends. Germline CDR1 is LNHDA and CDR2 is SQIVND (reference sequence). The CDR3 reads CASSGARGTIIGELFF. CDR3 DNA sequence: TGTGCCAGTAGTGGAGCGAGGGGGACTATTATCGGGGAGCTGTTTTTT. Together with reference TRBV19 and TRBJ2-2, the CDR3 gives the full variable domain: DGGITQSPKYLFRKEGQNVTLSCEQNLNHDAMYWYRQDPGQGLRLIYYSQIVNDFQKGDIAEGYSVSREKKESFPLTVTSAQKNPTAFYLCASSGARGTIIGELFFGEGSRLTVL.

The chain couples TRBV5-6 to TRBJ2-7; a weak D match, TRBD2 (5 bases). V was pared by 4 bases and J by 2 bases, with 10 bases between. The V gene's germline CDR1 is SGHDT and CDR2 YYEEEE. The CDR3 totals 13 residues. CDR3 residues: CASSTGSPYEQYF. CDR3 in DNA: TGTGCCAGCAGCACGGGGAGTCCCTACGAGCAGTACTTC.

This chain connects TRBV27 to TRBJ2-2; TRBD2 aligns across 10 bases. The CDR3 spans 17 residues. Germline V gene sequence: CDR1 MNHEY, CDR2 SMNVEV (reference sequence). J lost 5 bases, V lost 2 bases, and 8 bases had no gene match. The CDR3 is CASSLIWPSGGTGELFF. The CDR3 bases are TGTGCCAGCAGTTTAATATGGCCTAGCGGGGGAACCGGGGAGCTGTTTTTT.

This rearrangement joins TRBV5-6 to TRBJ2-3; 12 bases align to TRBD2. Germline V lookup: CDR1 SGHDT, CDR2 YYEEEE. V dropped 4 bases and J dropped 7; count of bases not matched to a gene: 13. This CDR3 has 17 residues. The CDR3 coding sequence is TGTGCCAGCAGCCCGGAGGCTAGCGGGGGGGCCCTCCATACGCAGTATTTT. Translation: CASSPEASGGALHTQYF.

The DNA of the CDR3 is TGTGCCAGCAGCAAAGAGCAGGGTGGAAACACCATATATTTT. Translation: CASSKEQGGNTIYF. This rearrangement joins TRBV21-1 to TRBJ1-3; TRBD1 is the table's D call, not checked against the DNA. TRBV21-1 is classified as a pseudogene. The CDR3 is 14 amino acids.

V usage is TRBV5-1 and J usage is TRBJ2-1, with TRBD2 matching 8 bases. The CDR3 consists of 17 residues. Germline V gene data show CDR1 as SGHRS and CDR2 as YFSETQ. Trimming cost V 0 bases and J 1 base; bases outside gene matches: 6. As DNA, the CDR3 is TGCGCCAGCAGCTTGGTTTCGGGACTAGGTTCCTACAATGAGCAGTTCTTC. Its protein is CASSLVSGLGSYNEQFF.

The rearrangement joins TRBV7-8 to TRBJ1-4, with 9 positions matching TRBD1. J was trimmed by 8 bases and V by 5 bases; bases with no gene match: 9. CDR3 size: 15 residues. Germline CDR1 SGHVS, CDR2 FQNEAQ. CDR3: CASSQGTGIREKLFF. For the CDR3, the DNA is TGTGCCAGCAGCCAAGGGACAGGGATCAGAGAAAAACTGTTTTTT.

This clone was detected only a few times. V gene TRBV5-1 combines with J gene TRBJ1-1; a possible D gene is TRBD1 (6 bases). Deletions cut 1 base from V and 0 bases from J, with 25 bases between. The CDR3 loop spans 20 amino acids. Germline CDR1 and CDR2: SGHRS and YFSETQ. CDR3: CASSLPYPPSGGRMNTEAFF. The CDR3 DNA reads TGCGCCAGCAGCTTGCCGTACCCACCATCGGGGGGCCGCATGAACACTGAAGCTTTCTTT.

To note about this clone: It is likely a read error, because the conserved phenylalanine at the end of the CDR3 is missing. CDR3 sequence: CASRRDRGTGELFC. DNA of the CDR3: TGTGCCAGCAGAAGGGACAGGGGAACCGGGGAGCTGTTTTGT. The chain uses TRBV6-5 and TRBJ2-2; 10 bases match TRBD1. The V gene's germline CDR1 is MNHEY and CDR2 SVGAGI. CDR3 size: 14 residues. After removal of 6 bases from V and 5 bases from J, the junction contained 3 bases not matched to a gene.

The sample holds a few counts of this clone. In nucleotides, the CDR3 is TGTGCCAGTAGCACAACAGGGTCCAATGAGCAGTTCTTC. Encoded protein: CASSTTGSNEQFF. This chain uses TRBV19 with TRBJ2-1, with D possibly matching TRBD1 (6 bases). Germline V gives CDR1 LNHDA, CDR2 SQIVND (reference sequence). This CDR3 spans 13 amino acids. V was pared by 6 bases and J by 6 bases, with 12 bases between.

V is TRBV4-3 and J is TRBJ2-5; 9 bases agree with TRBD2. The germline CDR1 and CDR2 sequences are LGHNA and YSLEER. V was pared by 0 bases and J by 7 bases, with 9 bases of the junction left unmatched. This CDR3 region has 16 residues. The DNA for the CDR3 is TGCGCCAGCAGCCAAGAAACTAGCGGGTCCCTTGGGACCCAGTACTTC. As protein: CASSQETSGSLGTQYF.

The chain joins TRBV28 to TRBJ2-2; 7 nucleotides match TRBD1. CDR1 and CDR2 from the germline V gene are MDHEN and SYDVKM. V shed 2 bases and J 4 bases; nucleotides not matched to a gene: 13. There are 18 residues in the CDR3. The CDR3, as DNA: TGTGCCAGCAGTTTAATAGGAATTCGACAGGGCCCCACCGGGGAGCTGTTTTTT. Protein sequence: CASSLIGIRQGPTGELFF.

V gene TRBV21-1 combines with J gene TRBJ2-7; TRBD2 was called by the table and not checked on the DNA. TRBV21-1 is given as a pseudogene. The CDR3 has 15 amino acids. The CDR3 bases are TGTGCCAGCAGCAAAGAGGCGGGGAAGGGTAGCGAGCAGTACTTC. Translation gives CASSKEAGKGSEQYF.

The V gene is TRBV11-2, the J gene TRBJ1-1; 7 bases match TRBD1. The germline V gene encodes CDR1 SGHAT and CDR2 FQNNGV. V lost 4 bases to trimming and J lost 4 bases; unmatched junction nucleotides: 18. The CDR3 has 18 residues. The CDR3 region has the DNA TGTGCCAGCAGCTCCCGCAGCGGCAGGGGGTTACTCGTCACTGAAGCTTTCTTT. Translation gives CASSSRSGRGLLVTEAFF.

The V gene is TRBV11-2, the J gene TRBJ2-1; TRBD2 matches at 9 bases. The germline gives CDR1 SGHAT, CDR2 FQNNGV. This CDR3 has 16 amino acids. V lost 1 base and J lost 9; bases outside the gene matches: 10. The CDR3, as DNA: TGTGCCAGCAGCTTAGTAAGGAGCGGGGGGCGGGGTGAGCAGTTCTTC. This encodes CASSLVRSGGRGEQFF.